One sample yielded the 28 T cell receptor beta chains listed below, sequenced in a study of identical twins. TCRdb used MiXCR to reprocess the 5' RACE reads, holding one entry per CDR3 protein. The sample includes 350,000 to 400,000 distinct CDR3 sequences, 9% of them seen just once. Sequenced input: naive T cells sorted from blood. These receptors all stem from a woman aged 50 to 60 in good health.

J is TRBJ2-1 and V is TRBV18; a weak D match, TRBD2 (7 bases). The germline V gene encodes CDR1 KGHSH and CDR2 LQKENI. This CDR3 is 15 amino acids long. Between the trimmed V and J ends, which lost 1 base and 7 bases, there was a span of 14 bases. Here the CDR3 DNA reads TGTGCCAGCTCACCACTGGGGGGGCCCTCGAATGAGCAGTTCTTC. Its translation: CASSPLGGPSNEQFF. The whole variable domain, filled in from reference TRBV18 and TRBJ2-1, reads NAGVMQNPRHLVRRRGQEARLRCSPMKGHSHVYWYRQLPEEGLKFMVYLQKENIIDESGMPKERFSAEFPKEGPSILRIQQVVRGDSAAYFCASSPLGGPSNEQFFGPGTRLTVL.

A few counts support this clonotype. This chain connects TRBV29-1 to TRBJ2-1, with TRBD2 identical over 12 bases. Trimming cost V 7 bases and J 6 bases; bases outside gene matches: 10. Germline V gene lookup returns CDR1 SQVTM and CDR2 ANQGSEA. The CDR3 runs 15 residues. The CDR3 is CSAKLAGGIGNEQFF. The DNA for the CDR3 is TGCAGCGCGAAACTAGCGGGAGGTATCGGCAATGAGCAGTTCTTC.

This clonotype has ten or more counts. The chain uses TRBV7-9 and TRBJ2-3, with TRBD2 identical over 10 bases. Germline V gene data show CDR1 as SEHNR and CDR2 as FQNEAQ (reference sequence). The CDR3 is made up of 15 amino acids. V trimming: 3 bases; J trimming: 6 bases; junction bases outside the gene matches: 6. The CDR3 here is CASSFSGRSRDTQYF. For the CDR3, the DNA is TGTGCCAGCAGCTTTAGCGGGAGGTCGAGGGATACGCAGTATTTT.

This clonotype has more than one count but fewer than ten. The chain is built from TRBV7-9 and TRBJ1-1; perhaps TRBD1 as D (5 bases). The CDR3 loop spans 16 amino acids. V shed 7 bases and J shed 2 bases, with 20 bases lying between them. Germline V lookup: CDR1 SEHNR, CDR2 FQNEAQ (reference sequence). CDR3 protein: CASKPVGARGNTEAFF. CDR3 coding DNA: TGTGCCAGCAAGCCGGTTGGGGCCCGAGGAAACACTGAAGCTTTCTTT.

The table lists this clonotype with a few counts. The chain combines TRBV21-1 with TRBJ1-1; the D segment call TRBD1 is taken from the table without a DNA check. TRBV21-1 is recorded as a pseudogene. The CDR3 contains 17 residues. CDR3 protein: CASSQTTSDRANTEAFF. The CDR3 nucleotides read TGTGCCAGCAGCCAAACCACCTCGGACAGGGCGAACACTGAAGCTTTCTTT.

The rearrangement joins TRBV7-9 to TRBJ2-2; D is possibly TRBD1 (6 bases). The CDR3 consists of 17 residues. CDR1 and CDR2 (germline): SEHNR, FQNEAQ (reference sequence). The V end lost 10 bases, the J end lost 0 bases, and 21 bases lay between the germline ends. Here the CDR3 reads CATNGQRPTSNTGELFF. CDR3 coding DNA: TGTGCCACAAACGGACAGCGCCCCACTTCGAACACCGGGGAGCTGTTTTTT.

Only one count was recorded for this clonotype. The genes are TRBV5-4 and TRBJ1-6, with TRBD1 as a possible D gene (5 bases). CDR1 and CDR2 from the germline V gene are SGHNT and YYREEE (reference sequence). CDR3 length equals 15 residues. Trimming cost V 2 bases and J 5 bases, with 11 bases left between them. In DNA, the CDR3 is TGTGCCAGCAGCTTCGGGACGGGGAATAATTCACCCCTCCACTTT. Its translation is CASSFGTGNNSPLHF.

This clonotype was seen repeatedly, ten times or more. V gene TRBV12-3 or TRBV12-4 combines with J gene TRBJ1-4; D is undetermined. There are 15 residues in the CDR3. V gave up 0 bases and J gave up 3 bases, with 8 bases separating them. The CDR3 bases are TGTGCCAGCAGTTTAGCGTCGGGGTCTAATGAAAAACTGTTTTTT. Its translation: CASSLASGSNEKLFF.

This clonotype showed up many times. The chain employs TRBV5-6 and TRBJ1-1; no reliable D call. CDR1 and CDR2 (germline): SGHDT, YYEEEE. Deletions cut 2 bases from V and 1 base from J, with 6 bases between. The CDR3 sequence is 13 residues long. CDR3 residues: CASSFPGNTEAFF. CDR3 coding DNA: TGTGCCAGCAGCTTCCCAGGGAACACTGAAGCTTTCTTT.

For this clonotype: Lacking the conserved final phenylalanine or tryptophan, this CDR3 likely reflects a read error. The rearrangement uses TRBV27 and TRBJ2-7; 14 bases fit TRBD2. The CDR3 spans 17 residues. Trimming took 7 bases from V and 6 from J; bases not matched to a gene: 14. The germline V gene has CDR1 MNHEY and CDR2 SMNVEV (reference sequence). Written as DNA, the CDR3 is TGTGCCAGCAATAGTTCCGGGACTAGCGGGAGTAGTTGCGAGCAGTACCTC. Protein sequence: CASNSSGTSGSSCEQYL.

A few counts support this clonotype. This chain uses TRBV20-1 with TRBJ2-1; weak D call: TRBD2 (6 bases). With 0 bases removed from V and 7 bases from J, the gap between germline ends came to 10 bases. This CDR3 contains 13 residues. CDR1 DFQATT and CDR2 SNEGSKA come from the germline V gene (reference sequence). CDR3 sequence: CSAREPGGNEQFF. In DNA form, the CDR3 reads TGCAGTGCTAGAGAGCCTGGGGGGAATGAGCAGTTCTTC.

This clonotype appeared many times. V and J are TRBV5-6 and TRBJ2-3; possible D gene TRBD2, 6 bases. The germline V gene has CDR1 SGHDT and CDR2 YYEEEE. The germline V and J ends were trimmed by 3 bases and 10 bases, with 9 bases remaining between them. The CDR3 is 11 amino acids. Here the CDR3 DNA reads TGTGCCAGCAGCTCTTCTAGCGCGCAGTATTTT. Translated: CASSSSSAQYF.

This clonotype was observed many times. This sequence joins TRBV5-1 and TRBJ1-1; maybe TRBD1 (5 bases). The CDR3 has 13 residues. Germline V CDR1 and CDR2: SGHRS, YFSETQ. The V and J ends lost 3 bases and 0 bases respectively, with 6 bases between them. Here the CDR3 DNA reads TGCGCCAGCAGCTGGGGCGTGAACACTGAAGCTTTCTTT. Its protein is CASSWGVNTEAFF.

The chain is built from TRBV11-2 and TRBJ2-1; TRBD2 matches 7 bases. Per the germline V gene, CDR1 is SGHAT and CDR2 is FQNNGV. The CDR3 is 18 amino acids. The V segment lost 1 base and the J segment 0 bases; nucleotides outside the gene matches: 9. The CDR3 DNA sequence: TGTGCCAGCAGCTTAGGGGCTAGCGGCCAAAGCTCCTACAATGAGCAGTTCTTC. Protein: CASSLGASGQSSYNEQFF.

The chain is built from TRBV11-2 and TRBJ2-7; no reliable D call. Trimming left V 7 bases short and J 0 bases short, with 13 bases between. This CDR3 has 14 amino acids. CDR1 is SGHAT and CDR2 is FQNNGV in the germline V gene. In DNA, the CDR3 is TGTGCCAGCATGAACCCCCCAGGCTCCTACGAGCAGTACGTC. As protein: CASMNPPGSYEQYV.

This clonotype was seen repeatedly, ten times or more. V is TRBV12-3 or TRBV12-4 and J is TRBJ2-3; no firm D call. This CDR3 has 12 amino acids. The V and J ends lost 2 bases and 5 bases respectively, with 5 bases between them. Here the CDR3 reads CASSLPEDTQYF. The CDR3 DNA is TGTGCCAGCAGTTTACCCGAAGATACGCAGTATTTT.

The gene calls are TRBV20-1 and TRBJ2-5, with D unclear. Germline CDR1 reads DFQATT; CDR2 reads SNEGSKA (reference sequence). Trimming left V 0 bases short and J 3 bases short, with 11 bases between. The CDR3 consists of 14 residues. This chain's CDR3 is CSARDQVTEETQYF. In DNA form, the CDR3 reads TGCAGTGCTAGAGATCAGGTCACAGAAGAGACCCAGTACTTC.

This clonotype came up many times. The chain is built from TRBV20-1 and TRBJ2-5; 14 nucleotides match TRBD2. Germline CDR1 and CDR2: DFQATT and SNEGSKA (reference sequence). J lost 1 base, V lost 2 bases, and 9 bases had no gene match. The CDR3 consists of 18 residues. For the CDR3, the DNA is TGCAGTGCTAGAAATCCGGGACTAGCGGGAGCCCCCCAAGAGACCCAGTACTTC. Encoded protein: CSARNPGLAGAPQETQYF.

This chain connects TRBV29-1 to TRBJ2-3, with a tentative D call TRBD2 (7 bases). Germline assignment: CDR1 SQVTM and CDR2 ANQGSEA. The CDR3 is 14 amino acids. V was cut by 3 bases and J by 2 bases, with 12 bases left in between. The CDR3 loop is CSVEGGPSTDTQYF. In DNA form, the CDR3 reads TGCAGCGTTGAGGGGGGGCCCTCCACAGATACGCAGTATTTT.

This chain joins TRBV4-1 and TRBJ1-5, with unresolved D. Trimming removed 5 bases from V and 8 bases from J, with 13 bases in between. Germline values: CDR1 MGHRA, CDR2 YSYEKL. The CDR3 loop spans 13 amino acids. The CDR3, as DNA: TGCGCCAGCAGCTTTGGGTCGGGGAAGCCCCAGCATTTT. It codes for CASSFGSGKPQHF.

This chain uses TRBV3-1 with TRBJ2-4; D ambiguous. V shed 4 bases and J shed 2 bases, with 12 bases lying between them. Germline V lookup: CDR1 LGHDT, CDR2 YNNKEL (reference sequence). The CDR3 spans 15 residues. The CDR3 nucleotides are TGTGCCAGCAGCCGTACCTCGGGTACCAAAAACATTCAGTACTTC. Translation: CASSRTSGTKNIQYF.

There are a few counts of this clonotype. The rearrangement links TRBV6-2 or TRBV6-3 to TRBJ1-1; TRBD1 is a possible D gene (6 bases). The CDR3 loop spans 17 amino acids. V was clipped by 4 bases and J by 2 bases, with 20 bases between them. In germline, CDR1 is MNHEY, CDR2 SVGEGT. CDR3 residues: CASSSTKTGIRNTEAFF. CDR3 sequence (DNA): TGTGCCAGCAGTTCGACTAAAACAGGGATTCGTAACACTGAAGCTTTCTTT.

The chain carries TRBV7-9 and TRBJ2-7; no clear D gene. V lost 1 base, J lost 0 bases, and 10 bases lay in between. This CDR3 has 15 amino acids. The germline V gene has CDR1 SEHNR and CDR2 FQNEAQ (reference sequence). This CDR3 reads CASSLGGHLSYEQYF. The CDR3 DNA sequence: TGTGCCAGCAGCTTAGGTGGTCATCTCTCCTACGAGCAGTACTTC.

The chain carries TRBV9 and TRBJ2-3; no reliable D call. The germline CDR1 and CDR2 sequences are SGDLS and YYNGEE. CDR3 length: 15 residues. Between the trimmed V and J ends, which lost 1 base and 2 bases, there was a span of 11 bases. CDR3 DNA: TGTGCCAGCAGCGTATACTCGAGGTCCACAGATACGCAGTATTTT. This gives the protein CASSVYSRSTDTQYF.

V usage is TRBV20-1 and J usage is TRBJ2-3; 7 bases fit TRBD1. The V segment lost 4 bases and the J segment 4 bases; nucleotides outside the gene matches: 8. There are 14 residues in the CDR3. Germline CDR1 reads DFQATT; CDR2 reads SNEGSKA (reference sequence). The CDR3 DNA sequence: TGCAGTGCTACCGACAGGGTATCGGCAGATACGCAGTATTTT. Translated: CSATDRVSADTQYF.

The CDR3 coding sequence is TGTGCCAGCAGCTTCCGGGACAACTACGAGCAGTACGTC. As protein: CASSFRDNYEQYV. The chain recombines TRBV5-5 with TRBJ2-7; perhaps TRBD1 as D (6 bases). Trimming removed 2 bases at V and 3 bases at J, with 9 bases between. The CDR3 loop spans 13 amino acids. Germline CDR1 and CDR2: SGHKS and YYEKEE (reference sequence).

This clonotype was counted ten times or more. This chain connects TRBV3-1 to TRBJ2-7, with 9 bases that match TRBD1. After removal of 1 base from V and 7 bases from J, the junction contained 11 bases not matched to a gene. Germline CDR1 LGHDT, CDR2 YNNKEL (reference sequence). This CDR3 is 16 amino acids long. The CDR3 DNA reads as TGTGCCAGCAGCCAAGTAACGACCGGGACAGGGAGGGAGCAGTACTTC. Its protein product is CASSQVTTGTGREQYF.

As DNA, the CDR3 is TGTGCCAGCAGTTCTAGCGGAGGCTACGAGCAGTACGTC. It translates to CASSSSGGYEQYV. The J gene is TRBJ2-7, the V gene TRBV6-1; 7 bases are shared with TRBD2. This CDR3 has 13 residues. V gave up 5 bases and J gave up 3 bases; unmatched junction bases: 4. Per the germline V gene, CDR1 is MNHNS and CDR2 is SASEGT.